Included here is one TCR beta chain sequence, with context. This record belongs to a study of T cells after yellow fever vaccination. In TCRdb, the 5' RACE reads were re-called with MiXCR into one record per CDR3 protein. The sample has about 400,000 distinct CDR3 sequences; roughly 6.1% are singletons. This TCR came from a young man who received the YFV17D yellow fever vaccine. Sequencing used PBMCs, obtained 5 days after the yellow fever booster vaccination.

The CDR3 nucleotides read TGCGCCAGCAGCCAAGATTTCCTGATTAACACCGGGGAGCTGTTTTTT. It yields the protein CASSQDFLINTGELFF. This chain uses TRBV4-3 with TRBJ2-2; D uncertain. The CDR3 spans 16 residues. CDR1 and CDR2 (germline): LGHNA, YSLEER. The V and J ends lost 0 bases and 2 bases respectively, with 10 bases between them.